This T cell receptor beta chain was identified in a study of blood T cells in healthy people across ages. General study points: Estimated diversity across one million T cells was deemed an underestimate.

Germline loops: CDR1 LGHNA, CDR2 YSLEER. V was pared by 2 bases and J by 0 bases, with 8 bases between. This CDR3 is 16 amino acids long. To note about this clonotype: Its antigen is unknown.

For the second PCR, which ran for 7 to 11 cycles, a sample-barcoded 5' primer and a J-beta primer mix were used. TCRdb processed the 5' RACE reads anew with MiXCR; each CDR3 protein has one entry. This table holds some 1.1 million distinct CDR3 sequences, less than 45% found once. The origin of this receptor is a man between 18 and 29 years old in good health. The sequencing input was blood. The chain has TRBV4-3 and TRBJ1-6; D call uncertain. Here the CDR3 reads CASSQILSSYNSPLHF. The CDR3 bases are TGCGCCAGCAGCCAAATATTAAGCTCCTATAATTCACCCCTCCACTTT.